Below are 20 T cell receptor beta chains sequenced from a single sample in a study of blood T cell repertoires in COVID-19 (dated by TCRdb to 2018 to 2021). The library relied on the immunoSEQ multiplex PCR assay. TCRdb retrieved this table from immuneACCESS and kept in-frame rearrangements only. Not all clones are present; in checked studies, unresolved V genes account for under half, and no reason is known for the remainder. The sample includes roughly 50,000 clones, with 82% observed a single time. The top ten clones comprise approximately 7% of the sample. The material sequenced was peripheral blood. Every receptor here comes from a man between 35 and 55 years old with acute or convalescent COVID-19.

The chain combines TRBV7-9 with TRBJ2-5; D is possibly TRBD2 (5 bases). Per the germline V gene, CDR1 is SEHNR and CDR2 is FQNEAQ (reference sequence). The V end was cut by 3 bases, the J end by 3 bases, with 8 bases between. This CDR3 region has 13 residues. CDR3 coding DNA: TGTGCCAGCAGCTTCGCGGGTAAAGAGACCCAGTACTTC. Translated: CASSFAGKETQYF.

The CDR3: CASSYGTGIEAFF. CDR3 nucleotides: TGTGCCAGCAGTTACGGGACTGGTATTGAAGCTTTCTTT. V gene TRBV6-6 combines with J gene TRBJ1-1; TRBD1 is a possible D gene (5 bases). This CDR3 region has 13 residues. The V end lost 2 bases, the J end lost 7 bases, and 11 bases lay between the germline ends. Germline CDR1 and CDR2: MNHNY and SVGAGI (reference sequence).

The J gene is TRBJ2-2, the V gene TRBV6-5, with unresolved D. CDR1 is MNHEY and CDR2 is SVGAGI in the germline V gene. Trimming removed 6 bases at V and 1 base at J, with 6 bases between. The CDR3 extends over 13 amino acids. This CDR3 is CASRNLNTGELFF. CDR3 nucleotides: TGTGCCAGCAGAAATCTGAACACCGGGGAGCTGTTTTTT.

The chain employs TRBV6-5 and TRBJ1-1, with D possibly TRBD1 on 5 matching bases. This CDR3 has 13 residues. Germline V gene lookup returns CDR1 MNHEY and CDR2 SVGAGI. Trimming stripped 8 bases from V and 3 bases from J, with 13 bases between. CDR3 region: CASGAGRYTEAFF. The CDR3 nucleotides are TGTGCCAGCGGGGCAGGGAGGTACACTGAAGCTTTCTTT.

Written as DNA, the CDR3 is TGTGCCACCAGCAGATCCTTCGGGACAGGGGTGCGAGAGACCCAGTACTTC. This codes for CATSRSFGTGVRETQYF. This sequence joins TRBV15 and TRBJ2-5, with 10 bases fitting TRBD1. Germline V gives CDR1 LNHNV, CDR2 YYDKDF (reference sequence). The CDR3 consists of 17 residues. After removal of 2 bases from V and 4 bases from J, the junction contained 10 bases not matched to a gene.

The J gene is TRBJ1-1, the V gene TRBV18, with D unclear. CDR1 and CDR2 from the germline V gene are KGHSH and LQKENI. The CDR3 covers 13 residues. The V end was cut by 6 bases, the J end by 4 bases, with 12 bases between. The CDR3 loop reads CASSTRGGTEAFF. The CDR3 DNA sequence: TGTGCCAGCTCGACCCGCGGTGGCACTGAAGCTTTCTTT.

This chain joins TRBV19 and TRBJ1-5; D is unresolved. The germline V gene has CDR1 LNHDA and CDR2 SQIVND (reference sequence). The germline V and J ends were trimmed by 3 bases and 0 bases, with 15 bases remaining between them. The CDR3 is 17 residues long. CDR3 region: CASSIARGRISNQPQHF. The CDR3 nucleotides read TGTGCCAGTAGTATCGCTCGGGGAAGAATTAGCAATCAGCCCCAGCATTTT.

The rearrangement links TRBV25-1 to TRBJ1-2; no clear D. V shed 0 bases and J shed 6 bases, with 11 bases lying between them. Germline V lookup: CDR1 MGHDK, CDR2 SYGVNS. The CDR3 runs to 14 residues. CDR3 DNA: TGTGCCAGCAGTGAATATGGTGGGAGTAATGGCTACACCTTC. This sequence encodes CASSEYGGSNGYTF.

CDR3 nucleotide sequence: TGTGCCAGCAGCAAACCGGTGGTTTATGGCTACACCTTC. Its translation is CASSKPVVYGYTF. This chain uses TRBV6-2 or TRBV6-3 with TRBJ1-2; D not certain. Trimming cost V 6 bases and J 5 bases, with 13 bases left between them. The CDR3 spans 13 residues. Germline assignment: CDR1 MNHEY and CDR2 SVGEGT.

The J gene is TRBJ1-3, the V gene TRBV10-3; possibly TRBD1 for D (6 bases). In germline, CDR1 is ENHRY, CDR2 SYGVKD. This CDR3 region has 18 residues. Trimming took 6 bases from V and 0 from J, leaving 21 bases between them. This CDR3 reads CAIRSIGTTGSSGNTIYF. CDR3 nucleotide sequence: TGTGCCATCAGGTCCATCGGGACAACCGGCTCCTCTGGAAACACCATATATTTT.

This clone was seen a handful of times. V and J are TRBV5-6 and TRBJ1-5; no reliable D call. The CDR3 is 13 amino acids. V gave up 3 bases and J gave up 4 bases, with 8 bases separating them. Germline V CDR1 and CDR2: SGHDT, YYEEEE. The CDR3 sequence is CASSWGDNQPQHF. In DNA, the CDR3 is TGTGCCAGCAGCTGGGGAGATAATCAGCCCCAGCATTTT. The complete variable domain, with remaining parts taken from reference TRBV5-6 and TRBJ1-5, reads DAGVTQSPTHLIKTRGQQVTLRCSPKSGHDTVSWYQQALGQGPQFIFQYYEEEERQRGNFPDRFSGHQFPNYSSELNVNALLLGDSALYLCASSWGDNQPQHFGDGTRLSIL.

V gene TRBV7-9 combines with J gene TRBJ2-2; 8 bases fit TRBD2. The length of the CDR3 is 15 residues. Germline CDR1 reads SEHNR; CDR2 reads FQNEAQ (reference sequence). Unmatched junction bases numbered 6, after V lost 3 bases and J lost 6 bases. In DNA form, the CDR3 reads TGTGCCAGCAGCTTTATAGCGGGGCGCGCCGGGGAGCTGTTTTTT. Amino acids: CASSFIAGRAGELFF. The whole variable domain, remainder taken from reference TRBV7-9 and TRBJ2-2, is DTGVSQNPRHKITKRGQNVTFRCDPISEHNRLYWYRQTLGQGPEFLTYFQNEAQLEKSRLLSDRFSAERPKGSFSTLEIQRTEQGDSAMYLCASSFIAGRAGELFFGEGSRLTVL.

V usage is TRBV19 and J usage is TRBJ2-2; TRBD1 aligns across 7 bases. J gave up 2 bases and V 10 bases, and 7 bases lay outside the gene matches. The CDR3 totals 14 residues. The germline V gene has CDR1 LNHDA and CDR2 SQIVND (reference sequence). The CDR3 DNA reads as TGTGCCACAACTTACAGGGGAAACACCGGGGAGCTGTTTTTT. Residues: CATTYRGNTGELFF.

CDR3: CASSRRGSNQPQHF. CDR3 sequence (DNA): TGTGCCAGCAGCCGCAGGGGGAGCAATCAGCCCCAGCATTTT. The chain recombines TRBV28 with TRBJ1-5; 7 nucleotides align to TRBD1. The germline gives CDR1 MDHEN, CDR2 SYDVKM. The CDR3 contains 14 residues. With V trimmed by 6 bases and J by 1 base, 3 bases remained unmatched.

The chain is built from TRBV29-1 and TRBJ1-2; no clear D. Germline values: CDR1 SQVTM, CDR2 ANQGSEA. There are 13 residues in the CDR3. Trimming removed 4 bases from V and 3 bases from J, with 12 bases in between. The CDR3 nucleotides are TGCAGCGTTGGACTAACCTCAGACTATGGCTACACCTTC. Translating gives CSVGLTSDYGYTF. Filled out from reference TRBV29-1 and TRBJ1-2, the complete variable domain reads SAVISQKPSRDICQRGTSLTIQCQVDSQVTMMFWYRQQPGQSLTLIATANQGSEATYESGFVIDKFPISRPNLTFSTLTVSNMSPEDSSIYLCSVGLTSDYGYTFGSGTRLTVV.

Concerning this clone itself: Sequence at one end of the junction differs from germline and may be a read error. The V call is TRBV5-6, the J call TRBJ2-2, with D perhaps matching TRBD2 (6 bases). The CDR3 sequence is 15 residues long. Germline CDR1 reads SGHDT; CDR2 reads YYEEEE. CDR3 DNA sequence: TGTGCCAGCAGATTGGGAGGCCTGAACACCGGGGAGCTGTTTTTT. Encoded protein: CASRLGGLNTGELFF.

The chain employs TRBV12-3 or TRBV12-4 and TRBJ1-2; D is ambiguous. The length of the CDR3 is 13 residues. With 3 bases removed from V and 7 bases from J, the gap between germline ends came to 12 bases. This CDR3 reads CASSLRHLGGYTF. Here the CDR3 DNA reads TGTGCCAGCAGTTTGCGACACCTCGGTGGCTACACCTTC.

This clone appeared a single time. The chain combines TRBV12-3 or TRBV12-4 with TRBJ1-2; 7 bases map to TRBD1. The CDR3 sequence is 12 residues long. The junction had 6 bases not matched to a gene; V was cut back by 6 bases and J by 8 bases. CDR3: CASRTGAGGYTF. The CDR3 DNA follows: TGTGCCAGCAGAACAGGGGCGGGGGGCTACACCTTC.

This rearrangement joins TRBV30 to TRBJ2-1; weak D call: TRBD1 (6 bases). The germline gives CDR1 GTSNPN, CDR2 SVGIG (reference sequence). The CDR3 runs to 16 residues. The ends were cut back, 5 bases at V and 1 base at J, with 18 bases in the middle. The CDR3 spells CAWANRDPISYNEQFF. The CDR3 DNA follows: TGTGCCTGGGCAAACAGGGATCCGATATCCTACAATGAGCAGTTCTTC.

V usage is TRBV10-1 and J usage is TRBJ1-1; D unresolved. Germline CDR1 is WNHNN and CDR2 is SYGVQD (reference sequence). V was cut by 5 bases and J by 0 bases, with 4 bases left in between. There are 12 residues in the CDR3. CDR3 DNA: TGCGCCAGCAGTTTTATGAACACTGAAGCTTTCTTT. This codes for CASSFMNTEAFF.